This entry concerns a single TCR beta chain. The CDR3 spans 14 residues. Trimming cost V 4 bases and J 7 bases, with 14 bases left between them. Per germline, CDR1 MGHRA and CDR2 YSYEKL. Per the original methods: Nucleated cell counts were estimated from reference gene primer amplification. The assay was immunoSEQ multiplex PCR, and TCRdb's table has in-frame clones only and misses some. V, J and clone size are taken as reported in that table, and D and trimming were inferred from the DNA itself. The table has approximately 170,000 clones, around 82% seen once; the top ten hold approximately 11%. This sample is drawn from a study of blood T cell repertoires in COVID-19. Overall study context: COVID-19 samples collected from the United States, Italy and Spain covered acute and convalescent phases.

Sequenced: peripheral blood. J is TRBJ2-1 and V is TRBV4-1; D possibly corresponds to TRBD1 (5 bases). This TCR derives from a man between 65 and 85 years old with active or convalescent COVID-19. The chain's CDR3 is CASSLFQGPNEQFF. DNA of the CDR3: TGCGCCAGCAGCCTTTTCCAGGGTCCGAATGAGCAGTTCTTC.